This T cell receptor (beta chain) was captured in a study of blood T cell repertoires in COVID-19. Study at large: Sites across the United States, Italy and Spain contributed samples from acute and convalescent COVID-19. T cells, B-cell-depleted T cells, or PBMCs supplied cDNA or gDNA.

The V gene end was trimmed by 4 bases and the J gene end by 0 bases; junction bases not matched to a gene: 1. Germline loops: CDR1 LGHDT, CDR2 YNNKEL (reference sequence). The CDR3 runs to 14 residues. The sample holds a few counts of this clone. Within the sample, other DNA sequences also encode this same CDR3. Under the authors' procedure: The authors estimated nucleated cell counts from reference gene primer amplification. Generated by immunoSEQ multiplex PCR, the TCRdb table keeps only in-frame clones and is missing some. V and J calls and clone size come straight from that table; D and trimming were deduced from the DNA. The top ten hold 1.4% to 1.5% of the sample, which has approximately 410,000 clones, 70% to 90% seen once.

The clonotype was recovered from a woman aged 25 to 39 with active or convalescent COVID-19. The material sequenced was peripheral blood. The chain carries TRBV3-1 (or the pseudogene TRBV3-2) and TRBJ2-5, with 8 bases fitting TRBD2. The CDR3 region is CASSLLADQETQYF. CDR3 DNA sequence: TGTGCCAGCAGCCTACTAGCGGACCAAGAGACCCAGTACTTC.